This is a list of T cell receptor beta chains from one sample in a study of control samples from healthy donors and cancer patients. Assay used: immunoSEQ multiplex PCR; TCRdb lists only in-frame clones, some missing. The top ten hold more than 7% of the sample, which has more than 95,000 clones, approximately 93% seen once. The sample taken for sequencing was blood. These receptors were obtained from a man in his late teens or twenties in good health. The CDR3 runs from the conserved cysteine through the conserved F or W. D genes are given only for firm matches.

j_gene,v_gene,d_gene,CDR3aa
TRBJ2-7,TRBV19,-,CASSIGRSYEQYF
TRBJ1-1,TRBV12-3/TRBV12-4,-,CASSLVGNTEAFF
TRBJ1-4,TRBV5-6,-,CASSLSGEGEKLFF
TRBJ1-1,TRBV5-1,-,CASSLGVGADTEAFF
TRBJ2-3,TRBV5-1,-,CASSRQDSAAGDTQYF
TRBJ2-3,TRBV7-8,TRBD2,CASSSWTSGITDTQYF
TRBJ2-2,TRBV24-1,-,CATSPTPISVGGGLDTGELFF
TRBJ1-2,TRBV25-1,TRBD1,CASGGHYSRGQGYGYTF
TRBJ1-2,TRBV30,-,CAWNERGYTF
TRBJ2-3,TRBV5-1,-,CASSSGDILTDTQYF
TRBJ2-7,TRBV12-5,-,CASGPGLSYEQYF
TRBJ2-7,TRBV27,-,CASSLSGGRTDEQYF
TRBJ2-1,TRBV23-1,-,CASSRTTYNEQFF
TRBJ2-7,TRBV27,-,CASSFNSDVEQYF
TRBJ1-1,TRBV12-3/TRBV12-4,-,CASSLQGGTEAFF
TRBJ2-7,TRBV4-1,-,CASSQGVIAAPYEQYF
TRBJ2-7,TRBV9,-,CASSGAGWTYEQYF
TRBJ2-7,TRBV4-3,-,CASSPTMYYEQYF
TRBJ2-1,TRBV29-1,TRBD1,CSVLAGTGDADEQFF
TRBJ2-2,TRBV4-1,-,CASSQFLGATGELFF
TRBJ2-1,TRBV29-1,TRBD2,CSVESGRGGGRRANEQFF
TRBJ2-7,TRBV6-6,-,CASHTANPRWYF
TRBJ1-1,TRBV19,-,CATSMNTEAFF
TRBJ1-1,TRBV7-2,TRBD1,CASRTYGTASEAFF
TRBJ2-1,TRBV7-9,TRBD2,CASSSPGEREGLFANEQFF
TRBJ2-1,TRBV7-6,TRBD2,CASSSAGGPNNEQFF
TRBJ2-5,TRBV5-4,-,CASSLSDQETQYF
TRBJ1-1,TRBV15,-,CATSSPGGNDTEAFF
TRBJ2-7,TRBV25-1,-,CASSESTFYEQYF
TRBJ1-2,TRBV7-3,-,CASSLRDGYGYTF
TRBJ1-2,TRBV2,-,CATTTGTLYGYTF
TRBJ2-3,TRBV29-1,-,CSVARGSGSLTDTQYF
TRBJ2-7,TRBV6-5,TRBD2,CASSDLAGGSYEQYF
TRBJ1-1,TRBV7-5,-,CVRSSRTGAMNTEAFF
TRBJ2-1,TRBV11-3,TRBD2,CASSLDPLAGLNEQFF
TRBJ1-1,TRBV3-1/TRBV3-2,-,CASSEGGRAFF
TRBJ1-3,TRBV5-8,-,CASSLQGGWSGNTIYF
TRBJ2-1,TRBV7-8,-,CASFKERVRSNEQFF
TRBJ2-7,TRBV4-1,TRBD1,CASRSTGTGSYEQYF
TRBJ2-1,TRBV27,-,CASSASSSPSYNEQFF
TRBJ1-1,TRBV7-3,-,CASSSGLNTEAFF
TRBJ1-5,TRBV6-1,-,CASREDSGRPQHF
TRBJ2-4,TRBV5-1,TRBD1,CASSTQGAGAKNIQYF
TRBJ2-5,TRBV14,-,CASQRNFDPQETQYF
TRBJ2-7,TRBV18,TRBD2,CASSQLAGGGYEQYF
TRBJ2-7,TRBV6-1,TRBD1,CASSETGGLYEQYF
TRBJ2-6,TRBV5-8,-,CASSPPSAGRAGANVLTF
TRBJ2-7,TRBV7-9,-,CASKKPGDEQYF
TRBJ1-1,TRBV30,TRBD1,CAWQHRGSAFF
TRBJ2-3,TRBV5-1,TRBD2,CASTTGPTSGGPTDTQYF
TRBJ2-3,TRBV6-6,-,CASSIESDTQYF
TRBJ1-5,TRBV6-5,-,CASRGTAFQPQHF
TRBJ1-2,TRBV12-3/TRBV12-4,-,CASSLDEDYGYTF
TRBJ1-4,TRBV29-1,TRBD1,CSVAFRTGHEKLFF
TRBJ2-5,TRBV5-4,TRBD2,CASSSRAGVGETQYF
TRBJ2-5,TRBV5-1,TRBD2,CASSLESGLNQETQYF
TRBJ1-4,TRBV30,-,CAWSVLQGNEKLFF
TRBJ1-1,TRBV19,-,CASSIVLGTEAFF